This is a list of T cell receptor beta chains from one sample in a study of T-cell memory formation after mild COVID-19. MiXCR, applied by TCRdb to the 5' RACE reads, yields one record per CDR3 protein. The sample records fewer than 250,000 distinct CDR3 sequences, roughly 27% being singletons. Sequencing was performed on PBMCs or a T cell subset sorted from them (not recorded which). The receptor set was obtained from an adult woman who had mild COVID-19 (a few samples of this study predate the infection). Cell type and time point are not known. Each CDR3 is given with its conserved first and last residue. The order of the fields is D gene, clone size, J gene, V gene, CDR3 protein, CDR3 DNA. A D gene is named only where the DNA matches it firmly. Not all rows give a size; the values are once, few, many and, for expanded clones, a class.

TRBD2,NA,TRBJ2-7,TRBV11-3,CASSSPGLAGGPSYEQYF,TGTGCCAGCAGCTCGCCGGGACTAGCGGGAGGGCCCTCTTACGAGCAGTACTTC
NA,few,TRBJ2-2,TRBV12-5,CASGHRSAGELFF,TGTGCTAGTGGTCACAGGTCGGCCGGGGAGCTGTTTTTT
NA,NA,TRBJ1-4,TRBV6-6,CASSYRDEKLFF,TGTGCCAGCAGTTACCGGGATGAAAAACTGTTTTTT
NA,once,TRBJ1-1,TRBV7-2,CASSFMPSQGTTEAFF,TGTGCCAGCAGCTTTATGCCCTCCCAGGGGACGACTGAAGCTTTCTTT
TRBD1,few,TRBJ1-1,TRBV6-5,CASSLGQGGTEAFF,TGTGCCAGCAGTCTGGGACAGGGAGGCACTGAAGCTTTCTTT
TRBD2,NA,TRBJ2-1,TRBV11-1,CASSSLAANEQFF,TGTGCCAGCAGCAGTCTAGCGGCCAATGAGCAGTTCTTC
NA,NA,TRBJ1-2,TRBV12-3/TRBV12-4,CASSPSRLGYTF,TGTGCCAGCAGCCCCTCTAGGCTGGGCTACACCTTC
NA,few,TRBJ2-3,TRBV5-1,CASSLVGHTVTDTQYF,TGCGCCAGCAGCTTGGTAGGGCACACCGTCACAGATACGCAGTATTTT
NA,NA,TRBJ2-3,TRBV4-2,CASSLDALAPDTQYF,TGTGCCAGCAGCCTTGACGCGCTAGCTCCAGATACGCAGTATTTT
NA,NA,TRBJ2-1,TRBV7-2,CASSLGPAYNEQFF,TGTGCCAGCAGCTTAGGACCCGCCTACAATGAGCAGTTCTTC
NA,few,TRBJ2-7,TRBV4-1,CASSQDSGLAYNEQYF,TGCGCCAGCAGCCAAGATTCTGGGCTAGCTTACAACGAGCAGTACTTC
TRBD2,few,TRBJ2-1,TRBV7-2,CASSLMGLAGAAPLF,TGTGCCAGCAGCTTAATGGGACTAGCGGGAGCGGCGCCATTATTC
NA,NA,TRBJ2-3,TRBV5-1,CASSLNRDPDTQYF,TGCGCCAGCAGCTTGAATAGGGACCCAGATACGCAGTATTTT
NA,NA,TRBJ2-3,TRBV3-1,CASSPKSGTIADTQYF,TGTGCCAGCAGTCCCAAATCGGGGACCATCGCAGATACGCAGTATTTT
NA,NA,TRBJ1-5,TRBV2,CASMGGAPGGNQPQHF,TGTGCCTCCATGGGAGGGGCTCCGGGTGGCAATCAGCCCCAGCATTTT
TRBD1,NA,TRBJ1-2,TRBV3-1,CASRHRGGDYGYTF,TGTGCCAGCAGGCACAGGGGGGGAGACTATGGCTACACCTTC
NA,NA,TRBJ2-5,TRBV18,CASQGSVQETQYF,TGTGCCAGCCAGGGGAGCGTCCAAGAGACCCAGTACTTC
NA,NA,TRBJ2-5,TRBV7-8,CASSPRETQYF,TGTGCCAGCAGCCCCCGGGAGACCCAGTACTTC
TRBD1,NA,TRBJ1-4,TRBV5-1,CASSLTPHTGGKGEKLFF,TGCGCCAGCAGCTTGACACCACACACAGGGGGCAAGGGTGAAAAACTGTTTTTT
TRBD1,NA,TRBJ1-5,TRBV6-2/TRBV6-3,CASRPGGFNQPQHF,TGTGCCAGCAGACCAGGGGGATTCAATCAGCCCCAGCATTTT
TRBD1,many,TRBJ2-7,TRBV18,CASSPTGTGQLYEQYF,TGTGCCAGCTCACCTACCGGGACAGGGCAACTCTACGAGCAGTACTTC
TRBD1,few,TRBJ2-1,TRBV4-3,CASSQEPPGTGWYEQFF,TGCGCCAGCAGCCAAGAACCTCCTGGGACAGGGTGGTATGAGCAGTTCTTC
TRBD2,NA,TRBJ2-2,TRBV12-3/TRBV12-4,CASSSPFGTSPGELFF,TGTGCCAGCAGTTCCCCCTTCGGGACTAGCCCCGGGGAGCTGTTTTTT
TRBD2,few,TRBJ2-4,TRBV12-3/TRBV12-4,CASSLAGELAKNIQYF,TGTGCCAGCAGCCTTGCGGGAGAGTTGGCCAAAAACATTCAGTACTTC
TRBD1,NA,TRBJ2-7,TRBV12-3/TRBV12-4,CASSLRTGIVYEQYF,TGTGCCAGCAGTTTGAGGACAGGGATAGTCTACGAGCAGTACTTC
NA,many,TRBJ2-4,TRBV6-5,CASSQGGGSENIQYF,TGTGCCAGCAGCCAAGGGGGCGGGAGCGAAAACATTCAGTACTTC
NA,NA,TRBJ2-7,TRBV15,CATSREAGPGYEQYF,TGTGCCACCAGCAGAGAGGCGGGGCCGGGGTACGAGCAGTACTTC
TRBD2,NA,TRBJ2-7,TRBV6-1,CASTGTSDYEQYF,TGTGCCAGCACCGGGACTAGCGACTACGAGCAGTACTTC
NA,NA,TRBJ2-1,TRBV6-2/TRBV6-3,CASSFATVYNEQFF,TGTGCCAGCAGTTTCGCGACAGTCTACAATGAGCAGTTCTTC
NA,few,TRBJ1-2,TRBV27,CASSPSGWSYGYTF,TGTGCCAGCAGTCCCAGTGGTTGGAGCTATGGCTACACCTTC
NA,once,TRBJ2-5,TRBV4-1,CASSEEGVSTYQETQYF,TGCGCCAGCAGCGAAGAGGGAGTAAGCACCTACCAAGAGACCCAGTACTTC
NA,NA,TRBJ1-2,TRBV5-1,CASRRVQDYGYTF,TGCGCCAGCAGGAGGGTACAGGACTATGGCTACACCTTC
TRBD2,many,TRBJ2-5,TRBV19,CASSTGLAGVRETQYF,TGTGCCAGTAGTACCGGACTAGCGGGAGTTAGGGAGACCCAGTACTTC
TRBD2,NA,TRBJ2-5,TRBV11-1,CASSLLAGGLGSETQYF,TGTGCCAGCAGCTTACTAGCGGGAGGGCTCGGCTCGGAGACCCAGTACTTC
NA,NA,TRBJ2-3,TRBV7-8,CASSYHPPGPDTQYF,TGTGCCAGCAGCTATCATCCCCCCGGTCCAGATACGCAGTATTTT
TRBD2,NA,TRBJ2-1,TRBV7-9,CASSGLASSSYNEQFF,TGTGCCAGCAGCGGACTAGCGTCAAGCTCCTACAATGAGCAGTTCTTC
NA,few,TRBJ1-1,TRBV2,CASSEGRAPSSDAFF,TGTGCCAGCAGTGAGGGCAGGGCCCCAAGTAGTGACGCTTTCTTT
NA,NA,TRBJ2-7,TRBV6-5,CASSDGLLPYEQYF,TGTGCCAGCAGTGACGGACTCCTGCCCTACGAGCAGTACTTC
TRBD2,NA,TRBJ2-1,TRBV10-3,CAISARTLAGVIDEQFF,TGTGCCATCAGTGCCCGTACCCTAGCGGGAGTTATCGATGAGCAGTTCTTC
TRBD2,NA,TRBJ2-1,TRBV19,CASTLGGLGTYNEQFF,TGTGCCAGTACCCTAGGGGGACTAGGAACCTACAATGAGCAGTTCTTC